This TCR beta chain was documented in a study of Ad26.COV2.S vaccination and SARS-CoV-2 variants. About the research overall: The authors gave Ad26.COV2.S intramuscularly, either once or twice 56 days apart.

Documented treatment: around 19 received Ad26.COV2.S at low or high dose, single or two shots; about five received placebo; per-sample allocation not given. Specimens were obtained on day 63 following the first vaccine or placebo injection. The donor's status was that of an adult aged 18-55 years in Boston. Regarding this clone: Its antigen is not known.

The data were produced by immunoSEQ multiplex PCR, yet TCRdb's version contains in-frame clones alone and is incomplete. Of over 400,000 clones in the sample, roughly 89% were seen once. V lost 6 bases to trimming and J lost 0 bases; unmatched junction nucleotides: 5. The CDR3 is 15 residues long. The V gene's germline CDR1 is MGHRA and CDR2 YSYEKL. Broader study findings: The TCR breadth and depth analyses may have understated or missed part of the total T cell responses. While placebo recipients had lower spike-specific TCR breadth, vaccine recipients had more.

This TCR came from a person between 18 and 65 years old who received the Ad26.COV2.S COVID-19 vaccine or a placebo. This specimen was peripheral blood, taken in a trial of Ad26.COV2.S vaccine versus placebo. The V and J genes are TRBV4-1 and TRBJ2-7; 10 nucleotides agree with TRBD2. The CDR3 DNA sequence: TGCGCCAGCAGACCTACTAGCGGGGCCTCCTACGAGCAGTACTTC. It yields the protein CASRPTSGASYEQYF.